This T cell receptor (beta chain) was found in a study of blood T cells in healthy people across ages. Study-wide findings and caveats: A conclusive naive versus antigen-experienced comparison was prevented by the unsorted PBMCs. Across the age range, TCR beta diversity per million T cells fell in a roughly linear way. There was a strong correlation between TCR beta diversity and naive T cell percentage.

J lost 7 bases, V lost 4 bases, and 17 bases had no gene match. CDR3 length: 17 residues. Looked up from germline, CDR1 is SGDLS and CDR2 is YYNGEE. A single count supports this clonotype. Its target is unknown. Through a sample-barcoded 5' primer and a J-beta primer mix, a second PCR was run for roughly 7 to 11 cycles. TCRdb re-called the 5' RACE reads with MiXCR, one entry per CDR3 protein. The sample contains almost 1 million distinct CDR3 sequences, roughly 51% of which appear only once. This chain connects TRBV9 to TRBJ1-2, with TRBD1 matching 9 bases. Sequencing was performed on blood. This sequence was found in a woman aged 60-70 years in good health. CDR3 bases: TGTGCCAGCAGCCCCACAGGGGGAGGGACAGGGTCCGGTGGCTACACCTTC. Translated, it gives CASSPTGGGTGSGGYTF.